These T cell receptor beta chains were read from a single sample in a study of blood T cell repertoires in COVID-19. Sequenced by immunoSEQ multiplex PCR; TCRdb stores in-frame clones only, minus some. The profile shows around 480,000 clones, 87% of them singletons. The source material was PBMCs or T cells enriched from blood (not recorded which). Source of these receptors: a woman in her late teens or twenties who had recovered from COVID-19. CDR3s include the opening cysteine and the closing phenylalanine or tryptophan. The order of the fields is clone size, V gene, J gene, D gene, CDR3 DNA, CDR3 protein. A D gene is named only where the DNA matches it firmly. A clone size is listed for some rows: how often the clone was seen (once, few, many), or a class if it is expanded.

-	TRBV29-1	TRBJ2-1	-	TGCAGCGTTGTCTCCGAGGGATTTATGGATGAGCAGTTCTTC	CSVVSEGFMDEQFF
-	TRBV2	TRBJ2-3	-	TGTGCCACCCGCGAGGGTAGCACAGATACGCAGTATTTT	CATREGSTDTQYF
few	TRBV30	TRBJ2-5	-	TGTGCCTGGAGAGGGAGACAGACCCAGTACTTC	CAWRGRQTQYF
-	TRBV12-3/TRBV12-4	TRBJ2-7	TRBD2	TGTGCCAGCAGTTGGGCGGGGGGAGGCGAGCAGTACTTC	CASSWAGGGEQYF
-	TRBV28	TRBJ2-3	-	TGTGCCAGCAGTTTTTCTGATACGCAGTATTTT	CASSFSDTQYF
-	TRBV4-1	TRBJ2-4	TRBD2	TGCGCCAGCAGCCAGGGACTAGCGGGGGGGCGACCCAAAAACATTCAGTACTTC	CASSQGLAGGRPKNIQYF
-	TRBV19	TRBJ2-1	TRBD2	TGTGCCAGTAGTCCCCCGGGGGGCTACAATGAGCAGTTCTTC	CASSPPGGYNEQFF
-	TRBV5-6	TRBJ2-7	TRBD1	TGTGCCAGCAGCCACGGGACAGAGAGCTCCTACGAGCAGTACTTC	CASSHGTESSYEQYF
-	TRBV28	TRBJ1-1	-	TGTGCCAGCAGTCCCGGGGGAGTCTACACTGAAGCTTTCTTT	CASSPGGVYTEAFF
-	TRBV7-8	TRBJ1-2	-	TGTGCCAGCACCCCAGGGAACTATGGCTACACCTTC	CASTPGNYGYTF
-	TRBV4-1	TRBJ2-7	TRBD1	TGCGCCAGCAGCCCAAACAGGGGGGCAACCTACGAGCAGTACTTC	CASSPNRGATYEQYF
-	TRBV5-4	TRBJ2-3	-	TGTGCCAGCAGCAACGGGGGGCTGACGGGGGCCACAGATACGCAGTATTTT	CASSNGGLTGATDTQYF
-	TRBV7-8	TRBJ1-5	TRBD1	TGTGCCAGCAGCCGACAGGGGGCGGGACAGCCCCAGCATTTT	CASSRQGAGQPQHF
-	TRBV4-1	TRBJ1-3	-	TGCGCCAGCAGCCAAGCCGACAGTTCTGGAAACACCATATATTTT	CASSQADSSGNTIYF
-	TRBV11-2	TRBJ2-7	TRBD1	TGTGCCAGCAGCGAAGAAGGGACAGGGAATTTCTACGAGCAGTACTTC	CASSEEGTGNFYEQYF
-	TRBV11-3	TRBJ2-1	TRBD2	TGTGCCAGCAGCTTAGATGCGGGGGGAGGGAATGAGCAGTTCTTC	CASSLDAGGGNEQFF